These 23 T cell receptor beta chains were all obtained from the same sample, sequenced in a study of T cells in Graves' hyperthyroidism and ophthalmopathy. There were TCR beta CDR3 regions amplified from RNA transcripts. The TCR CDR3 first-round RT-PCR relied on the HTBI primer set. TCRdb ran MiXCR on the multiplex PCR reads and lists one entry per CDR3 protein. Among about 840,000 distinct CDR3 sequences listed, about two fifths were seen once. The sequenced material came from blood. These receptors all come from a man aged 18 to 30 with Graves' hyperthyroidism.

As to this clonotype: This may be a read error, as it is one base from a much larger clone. The CDR3 DNA is TGTGCCACCAGTGATACCGGGACAGGGTACGGGGAGCTGTTTTTT. Protein sequence: CATSDTGTGYGELFF. This rearrangement joins TRBV24-1 to TRBJ2-2; the match to TRBD1 covers 9 bases. The CDR3 runs 15 residues. Germline loops: CDR1 KGHDR, CDR2 SFDVKD. V lost 3 bases, J lost 7 bases, and 5 bases stayed unmatched.

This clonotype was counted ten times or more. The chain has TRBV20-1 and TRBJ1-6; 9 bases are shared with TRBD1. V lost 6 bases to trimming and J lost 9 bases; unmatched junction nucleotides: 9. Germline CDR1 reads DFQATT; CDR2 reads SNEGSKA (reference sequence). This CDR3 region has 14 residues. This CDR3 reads CSAPSGTGFSPLHF. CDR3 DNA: TGCAGTGCCCCCTCCGGGACAGGGTTTTCACCCCTCCACTTT.

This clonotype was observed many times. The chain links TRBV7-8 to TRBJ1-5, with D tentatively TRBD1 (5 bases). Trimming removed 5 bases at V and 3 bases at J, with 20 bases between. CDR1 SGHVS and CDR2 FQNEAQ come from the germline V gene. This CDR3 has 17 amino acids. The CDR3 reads CASSLLERGRNNQPQHF. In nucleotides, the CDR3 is TGTGCCAGCAGCCTCCTTGAGAGGGGACGTAACAATCAGCCCCAGCATTTT. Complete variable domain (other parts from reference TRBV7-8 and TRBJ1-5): GAGVSQSPRYKVAKRGQDVALRCDPISGHVSLFWYQQALGQGPEFLTYFQNEAQLDKSGLPSDRFFAERPEGSVSTLKIQRTQQEDSAVYLCASSLLERGRNNQPQHFGDGTRLSIL.

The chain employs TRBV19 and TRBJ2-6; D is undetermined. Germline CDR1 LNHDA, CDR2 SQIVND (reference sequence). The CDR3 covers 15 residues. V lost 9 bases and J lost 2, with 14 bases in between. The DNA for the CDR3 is TGTGCCAGCAGCCCCGTTGTGCCTGGGGCCAACGTCCTGACTTTC. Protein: CASSPVVPGANVLTF.

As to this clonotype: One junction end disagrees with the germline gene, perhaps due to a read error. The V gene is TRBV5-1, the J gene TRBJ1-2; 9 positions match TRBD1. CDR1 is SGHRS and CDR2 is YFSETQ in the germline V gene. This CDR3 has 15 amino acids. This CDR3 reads CASSPYRGHVYGHTF. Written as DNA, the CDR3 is TGCGCCAGCAGCCCCTACAGGGGGCACGTCTATGGCCACACCTTC.

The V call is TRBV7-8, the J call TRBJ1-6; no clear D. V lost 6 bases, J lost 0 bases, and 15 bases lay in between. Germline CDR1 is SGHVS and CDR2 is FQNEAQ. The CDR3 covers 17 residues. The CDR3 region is CASSFAPDRSYNSPLHF. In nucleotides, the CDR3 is TGTGCCAGCAGTTTCGCCCCCGACCGCTCCTATAATTCACCCCTCCACTTT. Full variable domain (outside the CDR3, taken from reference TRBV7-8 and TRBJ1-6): GAGVSQSPRYKVAKRGQDVALRCDPISGHVSLFWYQQALGQGPEFLTYFQNEAQLDKSGLPSDRFFAERPEGSVSTLKIQRTQQEDSAVYLCASSFAPDRSYNSPLHFGNGTRLTVT.

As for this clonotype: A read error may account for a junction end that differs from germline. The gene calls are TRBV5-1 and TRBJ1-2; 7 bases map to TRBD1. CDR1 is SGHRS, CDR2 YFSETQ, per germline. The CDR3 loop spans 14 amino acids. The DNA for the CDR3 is TGTGCCAGCAGCTTATCGACAGGGAACTATGGCTTCACCTTC. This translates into CASSLSTGNYGFTF. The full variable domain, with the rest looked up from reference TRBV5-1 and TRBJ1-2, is KAGVTQTPRYLIKTRGQQVTLSCSPISGHRSVSWYQQTPGQGLQFLFEYFSETQRNKGNFPGRFSGRQFSNSRSEMNVSTLELGDSALYLCASSLSTGNYGFTFGSGTRLTVV.

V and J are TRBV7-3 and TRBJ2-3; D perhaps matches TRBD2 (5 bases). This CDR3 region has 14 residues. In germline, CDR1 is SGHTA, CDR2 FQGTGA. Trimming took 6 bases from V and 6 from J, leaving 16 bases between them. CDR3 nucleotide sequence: TGTGCCAGCAGTCAAGGCCGCGCGGGCGATACGCAGTATTTT. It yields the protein CASSQGRAGDTQYF.

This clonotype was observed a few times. The CDR3 here is CASSLGQVRAQHF. Written as DNA, the CDR3 is TGTGCCAGCAGCTTGGGACAGGTTCGGGCCCAGCATTTT. The V and J genes are TRBV5-8 and TRBJ1-5; perhaps TRBD1 as D (6 bases). V gave up 0 bases and J gave up 11 bases, with 12 bases separating them. This CDR3 has 13 amino acids. CDR1 is SGHTS, CDR2 YDEGEE, per germline. Combining the CDR3 with reference TRBV5-8 and TRBJ1-5 gives the whole variable domain EAGVTQSPTHLIKTRGQQATLRCSPISGHTSVYWYQQALGLGLQFLLWYDEGEERNRGNFPPRFSGRQFPNYSSELNVNALELEDSALYLCASSLGQVRAQHFGDGTRLSIL.

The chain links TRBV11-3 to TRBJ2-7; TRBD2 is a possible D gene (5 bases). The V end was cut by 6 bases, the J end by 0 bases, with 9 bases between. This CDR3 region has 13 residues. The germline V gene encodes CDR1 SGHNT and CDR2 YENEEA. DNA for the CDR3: TGTGCCAGCAGTGCGAGGGTCTCCTACGAGCAGTACTTC. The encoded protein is CASSARVSYEQYF.

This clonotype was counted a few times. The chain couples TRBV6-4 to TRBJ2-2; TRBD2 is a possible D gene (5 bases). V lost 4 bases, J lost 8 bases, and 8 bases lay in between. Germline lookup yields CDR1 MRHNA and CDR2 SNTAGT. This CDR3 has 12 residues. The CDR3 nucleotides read TGTGCCAGCAGTGTCTGGGAGGGGGAGCTGTTTTTT. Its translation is CASSVWEGELFF.

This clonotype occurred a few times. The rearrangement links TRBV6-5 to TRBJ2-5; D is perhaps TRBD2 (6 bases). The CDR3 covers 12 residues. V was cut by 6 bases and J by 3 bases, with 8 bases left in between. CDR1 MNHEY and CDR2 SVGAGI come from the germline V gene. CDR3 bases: TGTGCCAGCAGCGCTAGCGAAGAGACCCAGTACTTC. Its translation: CASSASEETQYF.

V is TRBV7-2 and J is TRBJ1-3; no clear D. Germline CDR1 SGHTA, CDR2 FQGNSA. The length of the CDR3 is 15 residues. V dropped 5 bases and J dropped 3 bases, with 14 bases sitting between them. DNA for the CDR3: TGTGCCAGCAGCATCGATCCGGGATATGGAAACACCATATATTTT. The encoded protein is CASSIDPGYGNTIYF.

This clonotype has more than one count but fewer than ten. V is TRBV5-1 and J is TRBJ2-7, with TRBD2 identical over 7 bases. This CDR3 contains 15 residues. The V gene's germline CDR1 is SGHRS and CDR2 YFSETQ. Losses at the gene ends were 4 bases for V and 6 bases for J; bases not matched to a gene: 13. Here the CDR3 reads CASSRGGVMLGEQYF. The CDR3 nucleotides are TGCGCCAGCAGCCGGGGAGGGGTGATGCTCGGCGAGCAGTACTTC. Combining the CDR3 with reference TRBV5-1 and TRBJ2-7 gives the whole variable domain KAGVTQTPRYLIKTRGQQVTLSCSPISGHRSVSWYQQTPGQGLQFLFEYFSETQRNKGNFPGRFSGRQFSNSRSEMNVSTLELGDSALYLCASSRGGVMLGEQYFGPGTRLTVT.

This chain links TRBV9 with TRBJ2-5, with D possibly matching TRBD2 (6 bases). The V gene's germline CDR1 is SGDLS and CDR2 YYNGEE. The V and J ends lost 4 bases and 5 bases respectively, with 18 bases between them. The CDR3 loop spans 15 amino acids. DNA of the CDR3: TGTGCCAGCAGCCAAGGAGGAGGGAGAGGGGAGACCCAGTACTTC. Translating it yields CASSQGGGRGETQYF.

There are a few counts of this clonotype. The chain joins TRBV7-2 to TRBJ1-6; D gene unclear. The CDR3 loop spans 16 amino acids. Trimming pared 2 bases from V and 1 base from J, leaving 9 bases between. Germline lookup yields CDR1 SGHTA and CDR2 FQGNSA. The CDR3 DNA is TGTGCCAGCAGCTTACGGTCGGTTTCCTATAATTCACCCCTCCACTTT. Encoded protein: CASSLRSVSYNSPLHF.

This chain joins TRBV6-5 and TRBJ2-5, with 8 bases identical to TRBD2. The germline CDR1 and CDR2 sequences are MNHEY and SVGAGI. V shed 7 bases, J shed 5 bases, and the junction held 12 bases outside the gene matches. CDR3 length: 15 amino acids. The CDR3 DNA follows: TGTGCCAGCATCCCCTCGGGAGGGGGGGCTGAGACCCAGTACTTC. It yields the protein CASIPSGGGAETQYF.

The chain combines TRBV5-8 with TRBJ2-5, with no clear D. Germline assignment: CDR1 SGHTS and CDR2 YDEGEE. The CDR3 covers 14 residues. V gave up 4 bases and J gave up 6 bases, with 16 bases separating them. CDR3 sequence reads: CASSDLDLWQTQYF. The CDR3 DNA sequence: TGTGCCAGCAGCGACCTAGACCTTTGGCAGACCCAGTACTTC.

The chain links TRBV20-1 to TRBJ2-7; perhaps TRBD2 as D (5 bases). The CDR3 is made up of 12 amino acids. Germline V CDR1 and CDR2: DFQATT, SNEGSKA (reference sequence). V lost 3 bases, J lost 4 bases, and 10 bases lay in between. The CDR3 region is CSARLPGYEQYF. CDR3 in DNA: TGCAGTGCTAGGCTACCGGGATACGAGCAGTACTTC.

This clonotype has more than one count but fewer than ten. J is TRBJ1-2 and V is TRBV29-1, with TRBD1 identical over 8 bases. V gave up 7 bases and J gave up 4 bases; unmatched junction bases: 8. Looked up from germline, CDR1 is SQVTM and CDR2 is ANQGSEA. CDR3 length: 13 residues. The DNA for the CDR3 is TGCAGCGCTGCCAGGGGGCTGGGCTATGGCTACACCTTC. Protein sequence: CSAARGLGYGYTF.

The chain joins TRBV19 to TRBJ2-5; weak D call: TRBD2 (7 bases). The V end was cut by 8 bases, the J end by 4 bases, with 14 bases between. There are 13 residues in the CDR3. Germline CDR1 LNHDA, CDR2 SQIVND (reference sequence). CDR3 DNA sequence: TGTGCCAGTGCAACAGGGAGGGGAGAGACCCAGTACTTC. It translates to CASATGRGETQYF.

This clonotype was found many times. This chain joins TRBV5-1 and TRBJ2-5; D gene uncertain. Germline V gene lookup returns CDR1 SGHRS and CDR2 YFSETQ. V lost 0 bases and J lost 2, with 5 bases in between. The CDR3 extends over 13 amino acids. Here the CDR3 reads CASSLDGQETQYF. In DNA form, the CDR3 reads TGCGCCAGCAGCTTGGACGGTCAAGAGACCCAGTACTTC.

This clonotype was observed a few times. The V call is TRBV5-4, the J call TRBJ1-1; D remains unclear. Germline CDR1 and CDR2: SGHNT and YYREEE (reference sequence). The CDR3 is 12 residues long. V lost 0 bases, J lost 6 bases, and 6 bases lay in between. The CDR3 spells CASSLGAAEAFF. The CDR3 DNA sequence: TGTGCCAGCAGCTTGGGGGCCGCTGAAGCTTTCTTT.